The present TCR beta chain was sequenced within a study of blood T cells in healthy people across ages. Researchers collected ten milliliters of peripheral blood from every single donor. The authors ran a second PCR of about 6 to 12 cycles using a sample-barcoded 5' primer and a J-beta primer mix. A 12-random-nucleotide template-switch adaptor tagged each cDNA molecule. MiXCR, applied by TCRdb to the 5' RACE reads, yields one record per CDR3 protein. This sample has fewer than 700,000 distinct CDR3 sequences; 40% to 45% occur once, and the top ten carry about 30%. This clonotype was seen more than once but under ten times. No antigen is known for it. V was clipped by 5 bases and J by 1 base; unmatched bases: 13. Germline values: CDR1 SGHNT, CDR2 YENEEA. The CDR3 is 18 amino acids. Study-wide results and limits: Per million T cells, TCR beta diversity dropped roughly linearly as age increased.

Sample: blood. J is TRBJ2-3 and V is TRBV11-3, with 9 positions matching TRBD2. This receptor was obtained from an elderly man in good health. CDR3 sequence reads: CASSPDRVSGGRTDTQYF. The CDR3 DNA reads TGTGCCAGCAGCCCAGATCGGGTTAGCGGGGGCCGCACAGATACGCAGTATTTT. Variable domain in full (rest from reference TRBV11-3 and TRBJ2-3): EAGVVQSPRYKIIEKKQPVAFWCNPISGHNTLYWYLQNLGQGPELLIRYENEEAVDDSQLPKDRFSAERLKGVDSTLKIQPAELGDSAVYLCASSPDRVSGGRTDTQYFGPGTRLTVL.